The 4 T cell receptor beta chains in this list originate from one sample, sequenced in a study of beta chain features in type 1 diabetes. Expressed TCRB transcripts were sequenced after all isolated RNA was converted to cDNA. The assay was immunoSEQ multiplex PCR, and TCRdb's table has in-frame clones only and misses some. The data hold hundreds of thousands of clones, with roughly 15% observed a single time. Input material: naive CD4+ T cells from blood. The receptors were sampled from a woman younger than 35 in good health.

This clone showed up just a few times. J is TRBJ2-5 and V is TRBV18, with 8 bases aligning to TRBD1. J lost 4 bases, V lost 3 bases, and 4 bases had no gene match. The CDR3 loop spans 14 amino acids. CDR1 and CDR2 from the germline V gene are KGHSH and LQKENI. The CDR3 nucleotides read TGTGCCAGCTCACCGACAGGGGCCGGAGAGACCCAGTACTTC. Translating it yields CASSPTGAGETQYF.

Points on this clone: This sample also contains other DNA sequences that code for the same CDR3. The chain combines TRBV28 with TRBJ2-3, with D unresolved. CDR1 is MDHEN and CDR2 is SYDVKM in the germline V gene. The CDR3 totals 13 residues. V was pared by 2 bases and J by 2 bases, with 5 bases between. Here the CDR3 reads CASSLLLTDTQYF. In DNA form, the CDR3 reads TGTGCCAGCAGTTTACTGCTCACAGATACGCAGTATTTT.

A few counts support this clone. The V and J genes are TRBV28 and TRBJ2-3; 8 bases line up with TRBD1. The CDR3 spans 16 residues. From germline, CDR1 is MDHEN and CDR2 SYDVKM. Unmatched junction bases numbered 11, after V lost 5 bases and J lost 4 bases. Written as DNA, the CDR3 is TGTGCCAGCAGTCCCCGGACAGGGACGAATCCAGATACGCAGTATTTT. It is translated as CASSPRTGTNPDTQYF.

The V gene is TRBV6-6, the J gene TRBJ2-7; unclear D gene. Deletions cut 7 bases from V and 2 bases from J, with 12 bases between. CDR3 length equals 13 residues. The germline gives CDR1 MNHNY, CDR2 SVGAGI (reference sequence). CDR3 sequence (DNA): TGTGCCAGCATGAGAGACGGGCCCTACGAGCAGTACTTC. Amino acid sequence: CASMRDGPYEQYF.